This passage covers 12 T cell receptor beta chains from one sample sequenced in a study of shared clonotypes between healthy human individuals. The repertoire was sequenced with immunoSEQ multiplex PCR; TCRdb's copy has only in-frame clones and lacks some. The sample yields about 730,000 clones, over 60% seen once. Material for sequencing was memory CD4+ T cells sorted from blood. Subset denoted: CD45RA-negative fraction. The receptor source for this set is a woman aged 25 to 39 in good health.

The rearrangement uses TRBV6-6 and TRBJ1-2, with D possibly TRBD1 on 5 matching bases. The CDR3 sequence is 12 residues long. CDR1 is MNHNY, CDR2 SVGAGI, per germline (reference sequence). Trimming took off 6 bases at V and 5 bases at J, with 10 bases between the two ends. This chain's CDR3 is CASSMGGYGYTF. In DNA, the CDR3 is TGTGCCAGCAGCATGGGGGGGTATGGCTACACCTTC.

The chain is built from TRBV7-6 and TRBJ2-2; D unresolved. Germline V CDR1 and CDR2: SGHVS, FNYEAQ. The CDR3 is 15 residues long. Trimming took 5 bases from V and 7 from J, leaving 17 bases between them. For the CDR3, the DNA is TGTGCCAGCAGCCCGGCTGGGCTTCAAAGCGGGGAGCTGTTTTTT. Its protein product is CASSPAGLQSGELFF.

CDR3 coding DNA: TGTGCCAGCAGCCTTCGTCCGGACAACTACAATGAGCAGTTCTTC. Translation gives CASSLRPDNYNEQFF. The chain links TRBV9 to TRBJ2-1; TRBD1 might be the D (5 bases). This CDR3 comprises 15 residues. Germline values: CDR1 SGDLS, CDR2 YYNGEE. Trimming left V 4 bases short and J 3 bases short, with 14 bases between.

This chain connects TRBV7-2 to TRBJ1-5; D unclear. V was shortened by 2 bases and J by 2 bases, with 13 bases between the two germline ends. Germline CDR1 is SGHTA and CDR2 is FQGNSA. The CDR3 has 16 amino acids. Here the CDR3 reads CASSLNWNGGNQPQHF. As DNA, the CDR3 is TGTGCCAGCAGCTTAAATTGGAATGGGGGCAATCAGCCCCAGCATTTT.

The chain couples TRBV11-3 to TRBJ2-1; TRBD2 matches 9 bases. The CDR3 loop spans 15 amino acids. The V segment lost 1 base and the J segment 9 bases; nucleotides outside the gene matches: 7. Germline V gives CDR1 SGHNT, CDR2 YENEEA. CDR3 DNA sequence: TGTGCCAGCAGCTTAGTACGAGCGGGAGGAGGTGAGCAGTTCTTC. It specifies CASSLVRAGGGEQFF.

The CDR3 region has the DNA TGCGCCAGCAGCCTAGCGGGAGGGCGGGACGAGCAGTACTTC. Its translation is CASSLAGGRDEQYF. The V and J genes are TRBV5-1 and TRBJ2-7, with 12 nucleotides matching TRBD2. The CDR3 length is 14 residues. The V segment lost 4 bases and the J segment 5 bases; nucleotides outside the gene matches: 4. CDR1 is SGHRS, CDR2 YFSETQ, per germline. Drawing the rest from reference TRBV5-1 and TRBJ2-7, the complete variable domain is KAGVTQTPRYLIKTRGQQVTLSCSPISGHRSVSWYQQTPGQGLQFLFEYFSETQRNKGNFPGRFSGRQFSNSRSEMNVSTLELGDSALYLCASSLAGGRDEQYFGPGTRLTVT.

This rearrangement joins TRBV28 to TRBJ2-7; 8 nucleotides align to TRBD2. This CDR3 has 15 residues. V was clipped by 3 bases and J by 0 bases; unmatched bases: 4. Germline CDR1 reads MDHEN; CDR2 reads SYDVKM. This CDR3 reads CASSLFSGVSYEQYF. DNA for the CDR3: TGTGCCAGCAGTTTGTTTAGCGGGGTCTCCTACGAGCAGTACTTC. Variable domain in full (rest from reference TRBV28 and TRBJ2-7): DVKVTQSSRYLVKRTGEKVFLECVQDMDHENMFWYRQDPGLGLRLIYFSYDVKMKEKGDIPEGYSVSREKKERFSLILESASTNQTSMYLCASSLFSGVSYEQYFGPGTRLTVT.

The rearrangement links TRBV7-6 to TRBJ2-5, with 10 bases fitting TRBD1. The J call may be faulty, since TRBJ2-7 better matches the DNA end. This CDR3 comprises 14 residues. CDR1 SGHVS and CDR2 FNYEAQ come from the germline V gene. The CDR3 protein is CASSLGGQGYEQYF. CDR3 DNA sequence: TGTGCCAGCAGCTTAGGGGGACAGGGGTACGAGCAGTACTTC.

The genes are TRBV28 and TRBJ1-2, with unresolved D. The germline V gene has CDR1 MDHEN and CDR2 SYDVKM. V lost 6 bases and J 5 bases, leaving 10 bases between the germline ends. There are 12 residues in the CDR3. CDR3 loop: CASSSYRYGYTF. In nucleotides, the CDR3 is TGTGCCAGCAGCTCTTATCGGTATGGCTACACCTTC.

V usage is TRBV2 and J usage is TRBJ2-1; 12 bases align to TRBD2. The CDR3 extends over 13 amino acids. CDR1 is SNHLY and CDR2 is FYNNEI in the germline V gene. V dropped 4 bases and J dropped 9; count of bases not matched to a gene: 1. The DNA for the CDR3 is TGTGCCAGCAGTGGACTAGCGGGAGCTGAGCAGTTCTTC. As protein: CASSGLAGAEQFF.

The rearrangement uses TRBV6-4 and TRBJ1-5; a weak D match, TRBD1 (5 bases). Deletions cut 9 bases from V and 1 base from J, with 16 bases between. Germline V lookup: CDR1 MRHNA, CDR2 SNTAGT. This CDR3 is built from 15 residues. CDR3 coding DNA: TGTGCCAGTCTGGGAGGGGACGTCAGCAATCAGCCCCAGCATTTT. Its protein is CASLGGDVSNQPQHF.

CDR3 nucleotide sequence: TGTGCCACCAGCAGAGGAGACAGGGTAGAACAGCCCCAGCATTTT. Encoded protein: CATSRGDRVEQPQHF. The chain links TRBV15 to TRBJ1-5; 7 bases are shared with TRBD1. Losses at the gene ends were 1 base for V and 7 bases for J; bases not matched to a gene: 7. The germline gives CDR1 LNHNV, CDR2 YYDKDF (reference sequence). The CDR3 is made up of 15 amino acids.